What follows describes a single T cell receptor (beta chain). Its antigen is still unknown. No much larger clonotype is one base removed from it; base qualities were not supplied. Taken from the germline V gene, the CDR1 and CDR2 loops are SGHTA and FQGNSA. The junction shows trimming of 5 bases on V and 1 base on J, plus 11 bases between the germline ends. The CDR3 goes from the cysteine to the phenylalanine over 14 residues. The entry retains the CDR3 DNA only, 42 bases that are in frame from base 1. TCRbeta CDR3 regions were amplified from genomic DNA using the immunoSEQ Assay, a bias-controlled multiplex PCR. The published analysis was carried out like this. Nucleated cell counts per sample were estimated from amplification of reference gene primers within the assay. To quantify the absolute abundance of each unique TCRbeta CDR3 rearrangement, sequence reads were collapsed and filtered. For each sample, productive Simpson clonality was calculated as the square root of Simpson's diversity index over productive rearrangements. Imported from immuneACCESS, the table was reduced by TCRdb to in-frame sequences with V and J called. These copies leave out some clones; in studies compared against another copy, an unresolved V gene accounts for under half, and the cause of the remainder is not known. Clonal size and the V and J genes are those of that table, whereas D and trimming came from the DNA. This sample lists fewer than 250,000 clones; around 89% were detected once. The ten largest clones take up over 1.5% of the sample.

Collaborating institutions collected whole blood in K2EDTA tubes following their own protocols. For TCRbeta analysis, collaborator samples were shipped as frozen whole blood, as isolated PBMCs, or as DNA extracted from either sample type. The data stem from a study of blood T cell repertoires in COVID-19 (dated by TCRdb to 2018 to 2021). As for the study more broadly: Samples from collaborators originated in the United States, Italy and Spain and spanned both the acute and convalescent phases of COVID-19. The material from the prospective study consisted of cDNA or gDNA derived from T cells, B-cell-depleted T cells, or PBMCs. The dataset comprised deeply sampled blood TCRbeta repertoires from subjects exposed to, actively infected with, or recovered from COVID-19. The repertoires were released in a freely available public database meant as a resource for research on the immune response to SARS-CoV-2. Samples were obtained from the ongoing ImmuneRACE study (first 160 participants) and from over 1,000 subjects provided by 6 global collaborators. Nearly every sample came with metadata listing a de-identified subject ID, COVID-19 status, age in years and sex. Where HLA class I and class II types were available, the types were taken from metadata supplied by the sample provider, not from assay-based typing.

Broader findings and caveats from the paper: The amount of clinical and demographic metadata varied by source and participant and was provided uncurated.

This clonotype originated in a man between 65 and 85 years old with acute or convalescent COVID-19. Source material: peripheral blood. In this chain, TRBV7-2 is recombined with TRBJ1-1, and possibly TRBD1, on 6 matching bases. For the CDR3, the sequence is CASSQGTSNTEAFF. The sequence in DNA is TGTGCCAGCAGCCAAGGGACATCGAACACTGAAGCTTTCTTT.